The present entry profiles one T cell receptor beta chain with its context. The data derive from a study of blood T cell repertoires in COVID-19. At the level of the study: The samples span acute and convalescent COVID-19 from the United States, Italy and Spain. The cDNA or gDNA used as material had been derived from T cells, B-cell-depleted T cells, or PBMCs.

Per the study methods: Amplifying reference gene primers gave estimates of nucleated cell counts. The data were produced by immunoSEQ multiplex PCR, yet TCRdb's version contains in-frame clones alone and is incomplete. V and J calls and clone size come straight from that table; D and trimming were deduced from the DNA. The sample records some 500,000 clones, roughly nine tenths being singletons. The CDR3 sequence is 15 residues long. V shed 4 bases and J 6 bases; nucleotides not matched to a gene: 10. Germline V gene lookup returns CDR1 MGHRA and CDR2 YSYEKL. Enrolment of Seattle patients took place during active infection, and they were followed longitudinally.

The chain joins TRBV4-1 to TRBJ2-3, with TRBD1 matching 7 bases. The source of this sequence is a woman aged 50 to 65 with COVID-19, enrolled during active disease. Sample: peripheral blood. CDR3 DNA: TGCGCCAGCAGCCTTTGGACAGGTGGTGGGGATACGCAGTATTTT. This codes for CASSLWTGGGDTQYF.